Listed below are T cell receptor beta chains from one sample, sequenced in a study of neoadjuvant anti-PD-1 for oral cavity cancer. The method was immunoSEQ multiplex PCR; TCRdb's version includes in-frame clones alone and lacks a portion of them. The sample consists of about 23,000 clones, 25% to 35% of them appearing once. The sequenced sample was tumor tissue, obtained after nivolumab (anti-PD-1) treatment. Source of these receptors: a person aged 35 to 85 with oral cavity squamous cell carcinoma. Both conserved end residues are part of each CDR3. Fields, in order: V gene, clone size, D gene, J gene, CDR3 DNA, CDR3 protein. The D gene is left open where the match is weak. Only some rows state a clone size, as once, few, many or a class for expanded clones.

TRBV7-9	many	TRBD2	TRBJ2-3	TGTGCCAGCAGCTTGCCGTTCCAAGCGGGAGAGGCAGATACGCAGTATTTT	CASSLPFQAGEADTQYF
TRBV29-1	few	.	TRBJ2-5	TGCAGCGTTGTATCTTTCGAGACCCAGTACTTC	CSVVSFETQYF
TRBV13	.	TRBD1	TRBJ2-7	TGTGCCAGCAGATTCAGGGGGCGCGGATACGAGCAGTACTTC	CASRFRGRGYEQYF
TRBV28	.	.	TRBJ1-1	TGTGCCAGCAGTTTATTGCAGAAAGCTTTCTTT	CASSLLQKAFF
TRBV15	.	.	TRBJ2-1	TGTGCCACCAGCAGAGATCCCAACAATGAGCAGTTCTTC	CATSRDPNNEQFF
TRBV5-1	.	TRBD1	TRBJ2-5	TGCGCCAGCAGCCCCGGGACAGGGGGCCGGGAGACCCAGTACTTC	CASSPGTGGRETQYF
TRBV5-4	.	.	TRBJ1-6	TGTGCCAGCAGCTTAGACCAGGGACTCTATAATTCACCCCTCCACTTT	CASSLDQGLYNSPLHF
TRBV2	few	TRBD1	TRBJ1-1	TGTGCCAGCAGGGCCCCCAGGGGGCTCACTGAAGCTTTCTTT	CASRAPRGLTEAFF
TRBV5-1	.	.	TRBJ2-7	TGCGCCAGCAGCCGAGGGCAGGGAGACGCCTACGAGCAGTACTTC	CASSRGQGDAYEQYF
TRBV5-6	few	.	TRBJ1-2	TGTGCCAGCAGCTTGGGACCATACTATGGCTACACCTTC	CASSLGPYYGYTF
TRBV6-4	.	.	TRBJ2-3	TGTGCCAGCAGTGGCTCTCCGGGCCCCGAGTGGGCGCAGTATTTT	CASSGSPGPEWAQYF
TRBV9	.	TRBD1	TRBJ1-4	TGTGCCAGCAGCCCAGGACAGGGAAGGGGGACTAATGAAAAACTGTTTTTT	CASSPGQGRGTNEKLFF
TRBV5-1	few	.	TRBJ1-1	TGCGCCAGCAGCTTAGAAGGCGATCGAAAATCTTTCTTT	CASSLEGDRKSFF
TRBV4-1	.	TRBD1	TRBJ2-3	TGCGCCAGCAGCCACGGGGGACAGGGGCATAGCACAGATACGCAGTATTTT	CASSHGGQGHSTDTQYF
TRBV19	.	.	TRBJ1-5	TGTGCCAGTAGTATAGGCAGGGTTGGCAATCAGCCCCAGCATTTT	CASSIGRVGNQPQHF
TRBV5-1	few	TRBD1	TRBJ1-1	TGCGCCAGCAGCTTCCCCGGGACAGGATACTCGAACACTGAAGCTTTCTTT	CASSFPGTGYSNTEAFF
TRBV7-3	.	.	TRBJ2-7	TGTGCCAGCAGCAAGAGGGGATACGAGCAGTACTTC	CASSKRGYEQYF
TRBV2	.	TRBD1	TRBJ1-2	TGTGCCAGCAGTAGAGACCAGACAGGGGCCGGGTATGGCTACACCTTC	CASSRDQTGAGYGYTF
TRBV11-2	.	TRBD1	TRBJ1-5	TGTGCCAGCAGCTCCGGACAGGGGGCAGGTGTTCAGCCCCAGCATTTT	CASSSGQGAGVQPQHF